This T cell receptor beta chain is drawn from a study of blood T cell repertoires in COVID-19. Across the study: T cells, B-cell-depleted T cells, or PBMCs supplied cDNA or gDNA.

Some clones are missing from TCRdb's copy, which holds only in-frame ones; the method was immunoSEQ multiplex PCR. The data show 65,000 to 85,000 clones, about 90% seen once. The CDR3 consists of 10 residues. Germline values: CDR1 SQVTM, CDR2 ANQGSEA. With 4 bases removed from V and 5 bases from J, the gap between germline ends came to 4 bases. J is TRBJ2-3 and V is TRBV29-1; no reliable D call. This sequence originates from a middle-aged man with active COVID-19. Sequencing was carried out using peripheral blood. The CDR3 DNA reads as TGCAGCGTTGGAGGAGATACGCAGTATTTT. As protein: CSVGGDTQYF.